One sample yielded the 28 T cell receptor beta chains listed below, sequenced in a study of T cell repertoires in cytomegalovirus infection (dated by TCRdb to 2018 to 2020). These receptors' antigens are unknown. Sequencing used an Illumina HiSeq 1500. Through fastp at Q25 and MiXCR, TCRdb rebuilt clones from the public reads, retaining in-frame beta chains. Identical CDR3 proteins give one entry, which carries the most common genes and DNA. A total of 300,000 to 400,000 distinct CDR3 sequences appear in this sample, almost 30% of them only once. The leading ten clones occupy around 18% of the sample. This sample's treatment or condition label indicates: in vitro stimulation with specific CMV peptide epitopes to enrich CMV-specific T cells. Specimen: cultured PBMCs, collected from culture after CMV antigen stimulation. These receptors came from a human donor in good health (CMV status not recorded). Some clones in this sample may be carry-over from other donors' samples.

The chain couples TRBV9 to TRBJ2-3, with D perhaps TRBD2 (6 bases). Germline V CDR1 and CDR2: SGDLS, YYNGEE. The CDR3 loop spans 16 amino acids. The ends were cut back, 1 base at V and 3 bases at J, with 15 bases in the middle. In nucleotides, the CDR3 is TGTGCCAGCAGCGTAAGGGACGGGGGAGCGACAGATACGCAGTATTTT. It encodes CASSVRDGGATDTQYF.

The rearrangement links TRBV6-2 or TRBV6-3 to TRBJ2-3; 7 nucleotides match TRBD1. The CDR3 consists of 15 residues. Per germline, CDR1 MNHEY and CDR2 SVGEGT. The trim removed 2 bases at V and 5 bases at J, leaving 7 bases unmatched. For the CDR3, the DNA is TGTGCCAGCAGTTACGACAGGGTACAGGTAGATACGCAGTATTTT. Protein sequence: CASSYDRVQVDTQYF.

V usage is TRBV7-9 and J usage is TRBJ1-2, with D possibly matching TRBD1 (5 bases). CDR1 SEHNR and CDR2 FQNEAQ come from the germline V gene (reference sequence). V was pared by 5 bases and J by 3 bases, with 13 bases between. The CDR3 is made up of 14 amino acids. CDR3 DNA: TGTGCCAGCAGCCGGGGGTTAGGGGACTATGGCTACACCTTC. Protein product: CASSRGLGDYGYTF.

This chain links TRBV6-4 with TRBJ2-3, with 13 bases aligning to TRBD2. Germline lookup yields CDR1 MRHNA and CDR2 SNTAGT. V trimming: 5 bases; J trimming: 0 bases; junction bases outside the gene matches: 14. This CDR3 is 20 amino acids long. CDR3 nucleotides: TGTGCCAGCAGTACCATCTGCGGGACTAGCGGGACCAATAGCACAGATACGCAGTATTTT. As protein: CASSTICGTSGTNSTDTQYF.

The chain combines TRBV7-8 with TRBJ2-5; D is ambiguous. CDR1 is SGHVS and CDR2 is FQNEAQ in the germline V gene. V was shortened by 4 bases and J by 2 bases, with 14 bases between the two germline ends. CDR3 length: 15 residues. The CDR3 spells CASSWAARYQETQYF. The CDR3 DNA sequence: TGTGCCAGCAGCTGGGCAGCACGATATCAAGAGACCCAGTACTTC. Full variable domain (missing parts from reference TRBV7-8 and TRBJ2-5): GAGVSQSPRYKVAKRGQDVALRCDPISGHVSLFWYQQALGQGPEFLTYFQNEAQLDKSGLPSDRFFAERPEGSVSTLKIQRTQQEDSAVYLCASSWAARYQETQYFGPGTRLLVL.

The chain joins TRBV12-3 or TRBV12-4 to TRBJ2-1; 12 bases map to TRBD2. CDR3 length equals 17 residues. J lost 3 bases, V lost 4 bases, and 7 bases had no gene match. This chain's CDR3 is CASSSASGRAHYNEQFF. Written as DNA, the CDR3 is TGTGCCAGCAGTTCGGCTAGCGGGAGGGCCCACTACAATGAGCAGTTCTTC.

The V call is TRBV6-6, the J call TRBJ2-6; TRBD1 aligns across 8 bases. The CDR3 has 18 residues. V was pared by 7 bases and J by 4 bases, with 15 bases of the junction left unmatched. CDR1 and CDR2 (germline): MNHNY, SVGAGI (reference sequence). Written as DNA, the CDR3 is TGTGCCAGCACCTACTCCAGGACAGGGCGTCTGGGGGCCAACGTCCTGACTTTC. Translated: CASTYSRTGRLGANVLTF.

The CDR3 DNA reads TGTGCCAGCAGCTTAGGGGGCAGGGGAAGAGGCAATCAGCCCCAGCATTTT. This encodes CASSLGGRGRGNQPQHF. V and J are TRBV7-2 and TRBJ1-5; a weak D match, TRBD1 (6 bases). Per germline, CDR1 SGHTA and CDR2 FQGNSA. The V end lost 1 base, the J end lost 2 bases, and 15 bases lay between the germline ends. The CDR3 covers 17 residues.

The CDR3 bases are TGTGCCATCAATTCCAGGGAGGGGGTGAACACTGAAGCTTTCTTT. It specifies CAINSREGVNTEAFF. This chain joins TRBV10-3 and TRBJ1-1, with D possibly TRBD1 on 6 matching bases. CDR1 ENHRY and CDR2 SYGVKD come from the germline V gene. The V and J ends lost 7 bases and 0 bases respectively, with 15 bases between them. This CDR3 is built from 15 residues.

Many counts were recorded for this clonotype. The V call is TRBV12-3 or TRBV12-4, the J call TRBJ2-6, with D hard to call. Trimming cost V 3 bases and J 4 bases, with 4 bases left between them. CDR3 length equals 13 residues. The CDR3 sequence is CASSLSGANVLTF. CDR3 in DNA: TGTGCCAGCAGTTTGTCCGGGGCCAACGTCCTGACTTTC.

V is TRBV5-1 and J is TRBJ2-6; 7 bases agree with TRBD1. V dropped 3 bases and J dropped 2; count of bases not matched to a gene: 5. Germline V lookup: CDR1 SGHRS, CDR2 YFSETQ. The CDR3 sequence is 16 residues long. CDR3 amino acids: CASSYQTGTGANVLTF. The DNA of the CDR3 is TGCGCCAGCAGCTACCAGACAGGGACTGGGGCCAACGTCCTGACTTTC.

This chain links TRBV29-1 with TRBJ1-4, with 11 bases lining up with TRBD1. The CDR3 extends over 14 amino acids. V dropped 6 bases and J dropped 8; count of bases not matched to a gene: 8. CDR1 and CDR2 (germline): SQVTM, ANQGSEA. CDR3 loop: CSVGGTGGYEKLFF. The CDR3, as DNA: TGCAGCGTCGGCGGGACAGGGGGTTACGAAAAACTGTTTTTT. The entire variable domain, with the rest obtained from reference TRBV29-1 and TRBJ1-4, is as follows: SAVISQKPSRDICQRGTSLTIQCQVDSQVTMMFWYRQQPGQSLTLIATANQGSEATYESGFVIDKFPISRPNLTFSTLTVSNMSPEDSSIYLCSVGGTGGYEKLFFGSGTQLSVL.

The chain employs TRBV5-4 and TRBJ2-4; 12 bases fit TRBD2. V gave up 4 bases and J gave up 4 bases; unmatched junction bases: 6. In germline, CDR1 is SGHNT, CDR2 YYREEE (reference sequence). The CDR3 is made up of 16 amino acids. The CDR3 spells CASSTRLAGVKNIQYF. The CDR3 nucleotides read TGTGCCAGCAGCACCCGACTAGCGGGAGTGAAAAACATTCAGTACTTC.

V gene TRBV19 combines with J gene TRBJ2-2; 7 nucleotides align to TRBD1. Per germline, CDR1 LNHDA and CDR2 SQIVND (reference sequence). The ends lost 5 bases at V and 5 bases at J; junction bases unmatched: 8. The CDR3 covers 15 residues. The DNA of the CDR3 is TGTGCCAGTAGTCGTCAGGGGGTGGTAACCGGGGAGCTGTTTTTT. Translation: CASSRQGVVTGELFF.

A few counts support this clonotype. The chain links TRBV28 to TRBJ1-5, with 7 bases matching TRBD1. The ends lost 7 bases at V and 6 bases at J; junction bases unmatched: 9. Germline lookup yields CDR1 MDHEN and CDR2 SYDVKM. This CDR3 region has 14 residues. This CDR3 reads CASKAGAGGQPQHF. The CDR3 coding sequence is TGTGCCAGCAAAGCGGGCGCAGGGGGTCAGCCCCAGCATTTT.

This clonotype has ten or more counts. The rearrangement joins TRBV7-6 to TRBJ1-2; D uncertain. V was pared by 2 bases and J by 0 bases, with 10 bases between. Germline CDR1 SGHVS, CDR2 FNYEAQ. The CDR3 has 15 amino acids. In nucleotides, the CDR3 is TGTGCCAGCAGCTTATCTGAGTTATCTAACTATGGCTACACCTTC. It translates to CASSLSELSNYGYTF. Full variable domain (remainder filled in from reference TRBV7-6 and TRBJ1-2): GAGVSQSPRYKVTKRGQDVALRCDPISGHVSLYWYRQALGQGPEFLTYFNYEAQQDKSGLPNDRFSAERPEGSISTLTIQRTEQRDSAMYRCASSLSELSNYGYTFGSGTRLTVV.

This clonotype was picked up a small number of times. The rearrangement uses TRBV6-5 and TRBJ2-7, with 7 bases identical to TRBD2. Germline V gene lookup returns CDR1 MNHEY and CDR2 SVGAGI. V was clipped by 2 bases and J by 0 bases; unmatched bases: 10. This CDR3 has 17 amino acids. The CDR3 loop reads CASSYNPSSGGSYEQYF. Written as DNA, the CDR3 is TGTGCCAGCAGTTACAATCCCTCTAGCGGAGGCTCCTACGAGCAGTACTTC.

There are a few counts of this clonotype. The chain uses TRBV5-1 and TRBJ1-1; 7 nucleotides align to TRBD1. With 2 bases clipped from V and 8 bases from J, the junction kept 9 bases outside the gene matches. The CDR3 is made up of 14 amino acids. The germline V gene has CDR1 SGHRS and CDR2 YFSETQ. The CDR3 loop reads CASSLENPGQEAFF. The CDR3 bases are TGCGCCAGCAGCTTAGAGAACCCGGGACAGGAAGCTTTCTTT.

The V and J genes are TRBV25-1 and TRBJ2-1; D is possibly TRBD2 (6 bases). Per germline, CDR1 MGHDK and CDR2 SYGVNS. The CDR3 contains 14 residues. V was trimmed by 7 bases and J by 0 bases, leaving 10 bases between them. The CDR3 sequence is CASTAGSSYNEQFF. The CDR3 DNA reads as TGTGCCAGCACGGCGGGGAGCTCCTACAATGAGCAGTTCTTC.

This chain uses TRBV12-3 or TRBV12-4 with TRBJ2-1; no reliable D call. The CDR3 is 16 residues long. The germline V and J ends were trimmed by 5 bases and 0 bases, with 14 bases remaining between them. In DNA, the CDR3 is TGTGCCAGCAGTCCGCTCCAGATAGGCTCCTACAATGAGCAGTTCTTC. Translation: CASSPLQIGSYNEQFF.

CDR3 sequence (DNA): TGTGCCAGCAGCCAAGGTACTTTGTACCAAGAGACCCAGTACTTC. This gives the protein CASSQGTLYQETQYF. The rearrangement uses TRBV14 and TRBJ2-5; D is unclear. The CDR3 contains 15 residues. Looked up from germline, CDR1 is SGHDN and CDR2 is FVKESK. Between the trimmed V and J ends, which lost 1 base and 0 bases, there was a span of 9 bases.

The chain employs TRBV11-1 and TRBJ2-2; 10 bases line up with TRBD2. Germline CDR1 is SGHAT and CDR2 is FQDESV (reference sequence). V shed 1 base, J shed 5 bases, and the junction held 4 bases outside the gene matches. CDR3 size: 16 residues. This chain's CDR3 is CASSLVAGGPTGELFF. In nucleotides, the CDR3 is TGTGCCAGCAGCTTAGTAGCGGGGGGCCCAACCGGGGAGCTGTTTTTT.

This clonotype has only a few counts. The chain links TRBV3-1 to TRBJ1-2; 7 bases align to TRBD1. Germline CDR1 LGHDT, CDR2 YNNKEL (reference sequence). This CDR3 is built from 14 residues. Trimming at V came to 1 base and at J to 7 bases, leaving 6 bases not matched to a gene. This CDR3 reads CASSQVRQGVGYTF. The CDR3 DNA reads TGTGCCAGCAGCCAAGTTCGGCAGGGGGTTGGCTACACCTTC.

The V and J genes are TRBV4-2 and TRBJ2-1, with 10 bases identical to TRBD2. This CDR3 has 20 amino acids. Trimming removed 0 bases from V and 4 bases from J; junction bases left unmatched: 15. CDR1 is LGHNA, CDR2 YNFKEQ, per germline. CDR3 coding DNA: TGTGCCAGCAGCCAAGAGAGCGGGAGGGCCGAGGAAAGGGCATACAATGAGCAGTTCTTC. Its protein product is CASSQESGRAEERAYNEQFF.

The V gene is TRBV7-9, the J gene TRBJ2-7; TRBD1 aligns across 7 bases. CDR3 length equals 14 residues. Germline V gene sequence: CDR1 SEHNR, CDR2 FQNEAQ (reference sequence). With 4 bases clipped from V and 4 bases from J, the junction kept 7 bases outside the gene matches. The CDR3 DNA sequence: TGTGCCAGCAGCTCTACGGGACAGCCATACGAGCAGTACTTC. Translation gives CASSSTGQPYEQYF.

The CDR3 region has the DNA TGTGCCAGCATCCCCCGGGACAGTTCCTACAATGAGCAGTTCTTC. Translating gives CASIPRDSSYNEQFF. V and J are TRBV25-1 and TRBJ2-1; 7 nucleotides align to TRBD1. This CDR3 has 15 residues. The V segment lost 7 bases and the J segment 1 base; nucleotides outside the gene matches: 7. Germline V gene sequence: CDR1 MGHDK, CDR2 SYGVNS. Full variable domain (missing parts from reference TRBV25-1 and TRBJ2-1): EADIYQTPRYLVIGTGKKITLECSQTMGHDKMYWYQQDPGMELHLIHYSYGVNSTEKGDLSSESTVSRIRTEHFPLTLESARPSHTSQYLCASIPRDSSYNEQFFGPGTRLTVL.

This clonotype is medium-sized by share. This chain links TRBV7-2 with TRBJ2-3; 16 positions match TRBD2. CDR1 SGHTA and CDR2 FQGNSA come from the germline V gene. V gave up 3 bases and J gave up 3 bases; unmatched junction bases: 6. The CDR3 is 18 amino acids. CDR3: CASSLGLAGGVSTDTQYF. The CDR3 region has the DNA TGTGCCAGCAGCTTGGGACTAGCGGGGGGGGTGTCAACAGATACGCAGTATTTT.

This clonotype was seen repeatedly, ten times or more. V gene TRBV12-3 or TRBV12-4 combines with J gene TRBJ2-1, with 8 bases aligning to TRBD2. V shed 7 bases and J 5 bases; nucleotides not matched to a gene: 16. There are 17 residues in the CDR3. The CDR3 DNA is TGTGCCAGCATTTCTGGGGCGGGAGGCTGGGGGGACAATGAGCAGTTCTTC. Translating it yields CASISGAGGWGDNEQFF.